This entry concerns a single T cell receptor (beta chain). The data belong to a study of T cell repertoires in aging, cancer and after chemotherapy. At the level of the study: Clear clonal overlap appeared across healthy donor samples taken over several months to years.

Peripheral blood genomic DNA, not sorted cells or RNA, was the template. Multiplex touch-down PCR with TRB-A/B primers amplified rearranged V-D-J TRB sequences. MiXCR, applied by TCRdb to the multiplex PCR reads, yields one record per CDR3 protein. The sample records about 6,000 distinct CDR3 sequences, around 21% being singletons. The V and J ends lost 2 bases and 2 bases respectively, with 11 bases between them. CDR3 length equals 15 residues. Germline V gives CDR1 SGHDT, CDR2 YYEEEE. The rearrangement links TRBV5-6 to TRBJ2-1; unclear D gene. This receptor was identified in a human donor in good health. Sequencing was done on a sample of blood. The CDR3 nucleotides are TGTGCCAGCAGCTTCACCAGCCGCCCCTACAATGAGCAGTTCTTC. Encoded protein: CASSFTSRPYNEQFF.